These 24 T cell receptor beta chains share one sample of origin, sequenced in a study of blood T cells in healthy people across ages. Together with a sample-barcoded 5' primer, a J-beta primer mix was included in a second PCR lasting roughly 6 to 12 cycles. TCRdb redid the calling of the 5' RACE reads with MiXCR, one entry per CDR3 protein. In the table there are about 600,000 distinct CDR3 sequences, roughly 48% of which are singletons. Input material: blood. Every receptor here comes from a man older than 75 in good health.

As to this clonotype: Mismatch with germline at one junction end may stem from a read error. This chain connects TRBV7-9 to TRBJ2-3; D remains ambiguous. Germline V lookup: CDR1 SEHNR, CDR2 FQNEAQ (reference sequence). This CDR3 is built from 12 residues. In nucleotides, the CDR3 is TGTACCAGCAGCTTCCCCCTCGATACGCAGTATTTT. Its translation: CTSSFPLDTQYF.

V and J are TRBV21-1 and TRBJ2-5; TRBD1 is the table's D call, not checked against the DNA. The DNA end is a closer match to TRBJ2-7, so the J assignment may be wrong. TRBV21-1 is marked as a pseudogene. This CDR3 has 13 residues. The CDR3 sequence is CAISRLGGSEQYF. The CDR3 bases are TGTGCCATCTCGAGACTGGGGGGGAGCGAGCAGTACTTC.

With regard to this clonotype: This may come from a read error, since a much larger clone is one base off. The rearrangement joins TRBV6-5 to TRBJ2-7, with a possible D match to TRBD1 (5 bases). The germline gives CDR1 MNHEY, CDR2 SVGAGI. V gave up 1 base and J gave up 3 bases, with 13 bases separating them. The CDR3 contains 15 residues. The CDR3 sequence: CASSYWMTEDYEQYF. The CDR3, as DNA: TGTGCCAGCAGTTACTGGATGACAGAAGACTACGAGCAGTACTTC.

As to this clonotype: Mismatch with germline at one junction end may stem from a read error. The chain joins TRBV6-2 or TRBV6-3 to TRBJ2-4; D may correspond to TRBD1 or TRBD2 (5 bases each). There are 16 residues in the CDR3. The germline gives CDR1 MNHEY, CDR2 SVGEGT. CDR3 in DNA: TGTGCCAGCAGAACAGACAGAAGGGGAGCCAAAAACACTCAGTACTTC. Protein: CASRTDRRGAKNTQYF.

The chain recombines TRBV5-1 with TRBJ1-2; 7 bases match TRBD1. This CDR3 is built from 14 residues. V lost 3 bases to trimming and J lost 4 bases; unmatched junction nucleotides: 6. Germline CDR1 reads SGHRS; CDR2 reads YFSETQ. CDR3: CASSSGRGVYGYTF. CDR3 coding DNA: TGCGCCAGCAGCTCGGGCAGGGGGGTCTATGGCTACACCTTC. Full variable domain (missing parts from reference TRBV5-1 and TRBJ1-2): KAGVTQTPRYLIKTRGQQVTLSCSPISGHRSVSWYQQTPGQGLQFLFEYFSETQRNKGNFPGRFSGRQFSNSRSEMNVSTLELGDSALYLCASSSGRGVYGYTFGSGTRLTVV.

The V gene is TRBV20-1, the J gene TRBJ1-2; D not certain. Germline loops: CDR1 DFQATT, CDR2 SNEGSKA (reference sequence). V was shortened by 1 base and J by 6 bases, with 9 bases between the two germline ends. The length of the CDR3 is 12 residues. The CDR3: CSARGGENGYTF. The DNA for the CDR3 is TGCAGTGCTAGAGGCGGGGAGAATGGCTACACCTTC.

The chain couples TRBV29-1 to TRBJ2-4, with TRBD1 identical over 10 bases. The CDR3 consists of 14 residues. From germline, CDR1 is SQVTM and CDR2 ANQGSEA. Trimming cost V 5 bases and J 5 bases; bases outside gene matches: 6. The CDR3 region is CSVSRDRGENIQYF. DNA of the CDR3: TGCAGCGTTTCGAGGGACAGGGGAGAAAACATTCAGTACTTC.

The chain employs TRBV2 and TRBJ1-1, with 7 bases aligning to TRBD1. V shed 8 bases, J shed 2 bases, and the junction held 5 bases outside the gene matches. The CDR3 has 13 residues. CDR1 and CDR2 (germline): SNHLY, FYNNEI. The CDR3 DNA follows: TGTGCCAGCGGACAGGACGGTAACACTGAAGCTTTCTTT. Amino acid sequence: CASGQDGNTEAFF.

The sample holds one count of this clonotype. For the CDR3, the DNA is TGCGCCAGCAGCCCCGGGACTCCCAGTAACAATGAGCAGTTCTTC. This encodes CASSPGTPSNNEQFF. The V and J genes are TRBV4-3 and TRBJ2-1; the D gene is possibly TRBD2 (6 bases). Between the trimmed V and J ends, which lost 4 bases and 5 bases, there was a span of 15 bases. In germline, CDR1 is LGHNA, CDR2 YSLEER. The CDR3 extends over 15 amino acids.

This chain connects TRBV29-1 to TRBJ2-1; D gene unclear. The germline V gene encodes CDR1 SQVTM and CDR2 ANQGSEA. CDR3 size: 15 residues. V was pared by 1 base and J by 0 bases, with 10 bases between. CDR3 sequence (DNA): TGCAGCGTTGAAGGGGATAAGAGCTCCTACAATGAGCAGTTCTTC. Translation: CSVEGDKSSYNEQFF.

This clonotype was counted only a few times. The chain employs TRBV7-9 and TRBJ2-7; 10 positions match TRBD2. In germline, CDR1 is SEHNR, CDR2 FQNEAQ (reference sequence). The CDR3 has 14 residues. The J segment lost 3 bases and the V segment lost 5 bases, leaving 4 bases of the junction unmatched. CDR3 in amino acids: CASSRRTSGYEQYF. The CDR3 bases are TGTGCCAGCAGCCGAAGGACTAGCGGCTACGAGCAGTACTTC.

V usage is TRBV21-1 and J usage is TRBJ2-7; the D call TRBD2 from the table was never checked on the DNA. TRBV21-1 is classified as a pseudogene. The CDR3 contains 15 residues. The CDR3 DNA is TGTGCCAGCAGCAAAGAAGCGGAGCACCCCTACGAGCAGTACTTC. It yields the protein CASSKEAEHPYEQYF.

This clonotype showed up just a few times. The gene calls are TRBV7-9 and TRBJ2-1, with D hard to call. V was cut by 0 bases and J by 0 bases, with 3 bases left in between. This CDR3 is 14 amino acids long. Germline V lookup: CDR1 SEHNR, CDR2 FQNEAQ (reference sequence). CDR3 region: CASSLAFSYNEQFF. The CDR3 DNA reads as TGTGCCAGCAGCTTAGCATTCTCCTACAATGAGCAGTTCTTC.

This clonotype has a handful of counts. The chain is built from TRBV20-1 and TRBJ2-7; D might be TRBD2 (5 bases). V lost 5 bases, J lost 4 bases, and 9 bases lay in between. The germline CDR1 and CDR2 sequences are DFQATT and SNEGSKA (reference sequence). The CDR3 totals 11 residues. The CDR3 nucleotides are TGCAGTGCTCGGACTCAATACGAGCAGTACTTC. This codes for CSARTQYEQYF.

On this clonotype itself: This sequence may be a read error, since a much larger clone differs from it by one base. The chain links TRBV6-1 to TRBJ1-1; TRBD1 might be the D (5 bases). Trimming took 4 bases from V and 1 from J, leaving 13 bases between them. This CDR3 contains 15 residues. Germline loops: CDR1 MNHNS, CDR2 SASEGT. CDR3 sequence (DNA): TGTGCCAGCAGTGGAGCGGGACTAAAGAACACTGAAGCTTTCTTT. This gives the protein CASSGAGLKNTEAFF.

This clonotype was seen a handful of times. The chain recombines TRBV20-1 with TRBJ2-1, with TRBD2 identical over 8 bases. The CDR3 loop spans 16 amino acids. Germline assignment: CDR1 DFQATT and CDR2 SNEGSKA (reference sequence). The V and J ends lost 1 base and 8 bases, in that order; junction bases with no gene match: 13. CDR3 region: CSARGAPGGAWDEQFF. The CDR3 coding sequence is TGCAGTGCTAGAGGGGCCCCCGGGGGGGCCTGGGATGAGCAGTTCTTC.

This clonotype has just a few counts. V and J are TRBV4-3 and TRBJ2-7, with 9 bases lining up with TRBD1. The germline CDR1 and CDR2 sequences are LGHNA and YSLEER. The CDR3 length is 15 residues. With V trimmed by 5 bases and J by 2 bases, 7 bases remained unmatched. The CDR3 reads CASSARDRATYEQYF. The CDR3 DNA reads as TGCGCCAGCAGCGCCCGGGACAGGGCTACCTACGAGCAGTACTTC.

This clonotype was detected a few times. The CDR3 region is CASSVTPRKAGRTTDTQYF. The CDR3 DNA reads as TGTGCCAGCAGCGTAACCCCCAGGAAGGCAGGGAGGACCACAGATACGCAGTATTTT. The V and J genes are TRBV9 and TRBJ2-3; the D gene is possibly TRBD2 (6 bases). Germline CDR1 SGDLS, CDR2 YYNGEE. The CDR3 loop spans 19 amino acids. With 1 base removed from V and 2 bases from J, the gap between germline ends came to 23 bases.

The sample holds many counts of this clonotype. This chain links TRBV29-1 with TRBJ2-7; D possibly corresponds to TRBD2 (6 bases). The V gene's germline CDR1 is SQVTM and CDR2 ANQGSEA. V lost 4 bases, J lost 1 base, and 8 bases lay in between. This CDR3 is 12 amino acids long. The CDR3 here is CSVGGASYEQYF. For the CDR3, the DNA is TGCAGCGTTGGCGGGGCTTCCTACGAGCAGTACTTC.

Many counts were recorded for this clonotype. The chain carries TRBV6-5 and TRBJ1-5; 7 nucleotides line up with TRBD1. J gave up 6 bases and V 5 bases, and 10 bases lay outside the gene matches. CDR1 and CDR2 from the germline V gene are MNHEY and SVGAGI. The CDR3 has 15 amino acids. The CDR3 here is CASSQRTGAGQPQHF. DNA of the CDR3: TGTGCCAGCAGTCAAAGAACAGGGGCTGGTCAGCCCCAGCATTTT.

The chain has TRBV15 and TRBJ2-7; D tentatively reads TRBD1 or TRBD2 (5 bases each). Germline-derived CDR1 and CDR2 are LNHNV and YYDKDF (reference sequence). V shed 0 bases and J shed 5 bases, with 20 bases lying between them. The CDR3 extends over 17 amino acids. The CDR3 protein is CATSRDYSWGIYNEQYF. The CDR3 nucleotides read TGTGCCACCAGCAGAGATTATTCCTGGGGGATCTACAACGAGCAGTACTTC.

As to this clonotype: Sequence at one end of the junction differs from germline and may be a read error. This chain joins TRBV6-6 and TRBJ1-2; TRBD1 is a possible D gene (5 bases). The CDR3 runs to 15 residues. Germline assignment: CDR1 MNHNY and CDR2 SVGAGI (reference sequence). The CDR3 spells CASSPGRGTNYGYTF. For the CDR3, the DNA is TGTGCTAGCAGTCCGGGACGGGGCACTAACTATGGCTACACCTTC.

The chain uses TRBV6-1 and TRBJ2-7; D is unresolved. Trimming stripped 10 bases from V and 3 bases from J, with 10 bases between. The CDR3 totals 11 residues. Germline CDR1 is MNHNS and CDR2 is SASEGT. This CDR3 reads CATDGFYEQYF. DNA for the CDR3: TGTGCCACCGATGGGTTCTACGAGCAGTACTTC.

The chain recombines TRBV5-6 with TRBJ2-1; D unresolved. Germline loops: CDR1 SGHDT, CDR2 YYEEEE. This CDR3 has 14 amino acids. V was shortened by 5 bases and J by 1 base, with 10 bases between the two germline ends. CDR3 DNA sequence: TGTGCCAGCAGGACACGAATGTCCTACAATGAGCAGTTCTTC. As protein: CASRTRMSYNEQFF.